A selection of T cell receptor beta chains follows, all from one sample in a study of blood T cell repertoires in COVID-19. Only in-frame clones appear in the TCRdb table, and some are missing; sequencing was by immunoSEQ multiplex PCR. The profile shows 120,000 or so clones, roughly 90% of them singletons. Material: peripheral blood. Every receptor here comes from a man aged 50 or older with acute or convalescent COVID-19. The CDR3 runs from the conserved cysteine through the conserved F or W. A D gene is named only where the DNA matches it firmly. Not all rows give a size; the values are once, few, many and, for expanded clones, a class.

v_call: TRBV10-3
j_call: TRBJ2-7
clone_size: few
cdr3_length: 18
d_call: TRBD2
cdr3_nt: TGTGCCATCAGTGAGTCTTGGGCTAGCGGGGGTCTTATGCGGGAGCAGTACTTC
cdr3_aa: CAISESWASGGLMREQYF

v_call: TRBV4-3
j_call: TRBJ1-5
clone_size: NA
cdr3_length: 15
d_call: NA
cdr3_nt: TGCGCCAGCAGCCAAGAGGGGCAGGGAGGCCAGCCCCAGCATTTT
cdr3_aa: CASSQEGQGGQPQHF

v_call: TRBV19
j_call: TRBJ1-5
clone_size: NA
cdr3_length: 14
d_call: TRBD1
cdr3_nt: TGTGCCAGTAGTAACGGACAGGGAGGTCAGCCCCAGCATTTT
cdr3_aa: CASSNGQGGQPQHF

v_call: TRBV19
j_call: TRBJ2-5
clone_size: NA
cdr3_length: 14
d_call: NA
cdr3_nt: TGTGCCAGTAGTCCCATCCAGGGGTCGGGGACCCAGTACTTC
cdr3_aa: CASSPIQGSGTQYF

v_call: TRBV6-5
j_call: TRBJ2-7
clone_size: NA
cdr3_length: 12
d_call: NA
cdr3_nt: TGTGCCAGCAGTTCTCCAGACTACGAGCAGTACTTC
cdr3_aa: CASSSPDYEQYF

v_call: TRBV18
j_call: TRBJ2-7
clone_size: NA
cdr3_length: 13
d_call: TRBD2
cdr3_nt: TGTGCCAGCTCTTATCAGGGAGGGGACGAGCAGTACTTC
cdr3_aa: CASSYQGGDEQYF

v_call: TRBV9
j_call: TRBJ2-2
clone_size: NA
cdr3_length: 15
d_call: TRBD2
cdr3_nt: TGTGCCAGCAGCGTACTAGCGGGAGACACCGGGGAGCTGTTTTTT
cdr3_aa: CASSVLAGDTGELFF

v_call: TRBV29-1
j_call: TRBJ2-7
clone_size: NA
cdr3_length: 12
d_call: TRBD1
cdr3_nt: TGCAGCGTAGGGACAGGGGACAACGAGCAGTACTTC
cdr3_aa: CSVGTGDNEQYF

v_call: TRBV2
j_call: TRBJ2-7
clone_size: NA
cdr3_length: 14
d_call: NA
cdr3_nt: TGTGCCAGCAGAGGAGAGGCAGAGGACTACGAGCAGTACTTC
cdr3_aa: CASRGEAEDYEQYF

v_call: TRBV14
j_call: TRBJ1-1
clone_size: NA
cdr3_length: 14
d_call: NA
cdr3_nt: TGTGCCAGCAACCTCGCAACGGCGGTCGGTGAAGCTTTCTTT
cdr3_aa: CASNLATAVGEAFF

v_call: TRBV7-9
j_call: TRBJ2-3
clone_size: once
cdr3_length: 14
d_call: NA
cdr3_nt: TGTGCCAGCAGCTCCCCCCATAGCACAGATACGCAGTATTTT
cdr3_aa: CASSSPHSTDTQYF

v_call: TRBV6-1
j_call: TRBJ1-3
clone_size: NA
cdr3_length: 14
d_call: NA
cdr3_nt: TGTGCCAGCAGTGAAGCTACAGTTGGAAACACCATATATTTT
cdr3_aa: CASSEATVGNTIYF

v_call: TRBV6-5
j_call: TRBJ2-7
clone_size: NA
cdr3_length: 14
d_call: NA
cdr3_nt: TGTGCCAGCAAATTAGGGGTATGGTCCTACGAGCAGTACTTC
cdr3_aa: CASKLGVWSYEQYF

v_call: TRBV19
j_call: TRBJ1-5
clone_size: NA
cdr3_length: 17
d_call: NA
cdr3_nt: TGTGCCAGTAGTATTCGAGGAGGACCCCTAGGCCATCAGCCCCAGCATTTT
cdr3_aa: CASSIRGGPLGHQPQHF

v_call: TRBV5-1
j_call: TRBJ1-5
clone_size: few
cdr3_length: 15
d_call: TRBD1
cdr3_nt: TGCGCCAGCAGCTTGGAGGGACAGGGCGGTCAGCCCCAGCATTTT
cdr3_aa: CASSLEGQGGQPQHF

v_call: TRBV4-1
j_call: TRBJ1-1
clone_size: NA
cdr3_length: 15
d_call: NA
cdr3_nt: TGCGCCAGCAGGCCCCCGGGACAAAAGAACACTGAAGCTTTCTTT
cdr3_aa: CASRPPGQKNTEAFF

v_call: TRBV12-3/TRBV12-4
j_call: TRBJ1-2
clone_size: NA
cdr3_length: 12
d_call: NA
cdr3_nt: TGTGCCAGCAGTTTCGGAGGTGCTGGCTACACCTTC
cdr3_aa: CASSFGGAGYTF

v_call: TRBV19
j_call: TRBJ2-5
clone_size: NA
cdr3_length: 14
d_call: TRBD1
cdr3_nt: TGTGCCAGTAGTATAACAGGGGGCGACGAGACCCAGTACTTC
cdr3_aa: CASSITGGDETQYF

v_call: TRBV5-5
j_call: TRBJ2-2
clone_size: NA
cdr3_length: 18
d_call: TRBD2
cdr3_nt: TGTGCCAGCAGCTTCGCTCCTAGCGGGAGGGCCCCTTCCGGGGAGCTGTTTTTT
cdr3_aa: CASSFAPSGRAPSGELFF

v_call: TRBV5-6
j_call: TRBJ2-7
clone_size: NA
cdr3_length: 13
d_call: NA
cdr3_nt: TGTGCCAGCAGCTTCCGGGACTCCTACGAGCAGTACTTC
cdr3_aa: CASSFRDSYEQYF

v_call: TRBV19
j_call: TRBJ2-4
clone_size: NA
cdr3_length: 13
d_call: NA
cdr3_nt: TGTGCCAGTGCAGGGGAGACCAAAAACATTCAGTACTTC
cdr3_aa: CASAGETKNIQYF

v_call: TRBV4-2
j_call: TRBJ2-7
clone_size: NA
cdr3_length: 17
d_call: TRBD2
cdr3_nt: TGTGCCAGCAGCTCCGGACTTACTAGCGGGAGAAACTACGAGCAGTACTTC
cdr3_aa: CASSSGLTSGRNYEQYF

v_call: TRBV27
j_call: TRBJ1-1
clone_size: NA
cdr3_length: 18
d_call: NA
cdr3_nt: TGTGCCAGCAGTTTCGGGGGGCGCTTTGGGGGGCAGAACACTGAAGCTTTCTTT
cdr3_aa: CASSFGGRFGGQNTEAFF

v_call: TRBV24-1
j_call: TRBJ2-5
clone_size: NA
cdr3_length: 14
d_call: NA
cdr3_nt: TGTGCCACCTCCGGCGGGGAACTACAAGAGACCCAGTACTTC
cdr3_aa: CATSGGELQETQYF

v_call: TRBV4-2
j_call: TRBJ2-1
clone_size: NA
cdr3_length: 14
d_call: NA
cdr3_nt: TGTGCCAGCAGCCAAGAACGGGGTGACAATGAGCAGTTCTTC
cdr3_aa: CASSQERGDNEQFF

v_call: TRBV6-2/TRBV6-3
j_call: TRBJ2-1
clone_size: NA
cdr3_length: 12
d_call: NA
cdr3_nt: TGTGCCAGCAGCCCCCCGGCCGGAGGGCAGTTCTTC
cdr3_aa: CASSPPAGGQFF

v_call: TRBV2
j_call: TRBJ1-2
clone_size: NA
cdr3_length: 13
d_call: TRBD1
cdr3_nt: TGTGCCAGCAGTCAGGGGGCGACCTATGGCTACACCTTC
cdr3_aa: CASSQGATYGYTF

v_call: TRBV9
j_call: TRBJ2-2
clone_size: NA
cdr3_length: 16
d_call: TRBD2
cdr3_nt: TGTGCCAGCAGCCCACAGTCGGGAGGATTGACCGGGGAGCTGTTTTTT
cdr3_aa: CASSPQSGGLTGELFF

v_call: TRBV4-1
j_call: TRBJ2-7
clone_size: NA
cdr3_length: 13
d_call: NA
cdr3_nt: TGCGCCAGCAGCCCGACTAGTACCTACGAGCAGTACTTC
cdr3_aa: CASSPTSTYEQYF

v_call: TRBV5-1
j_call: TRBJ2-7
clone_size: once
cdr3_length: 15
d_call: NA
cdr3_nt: TGCGCCAGCAGCCCGGCGGGCGGGGTCTCCTACGAGCAGTACTTC
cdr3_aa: CASSPAGGVSYEQYF

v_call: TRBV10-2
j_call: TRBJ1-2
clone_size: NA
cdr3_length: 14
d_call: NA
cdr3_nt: TGCGCCAGCAGTGAAGAACCAAGGGGCTATGGCTACACCTTC
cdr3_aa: CASSEEPRGYGYTF

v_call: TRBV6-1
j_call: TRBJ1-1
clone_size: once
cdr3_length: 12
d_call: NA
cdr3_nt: TGTGCCAGCAGTGACAGGGCCACTGAAGCTTTCTTT
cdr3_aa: CASSDRATEAFF

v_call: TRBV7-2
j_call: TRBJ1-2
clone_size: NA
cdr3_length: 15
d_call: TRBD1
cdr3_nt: TGTGCCAGCAGCTTAGAGGGACAGAGTAACTATGGCTACACCTTC
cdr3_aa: CASSLEGQSNYGYTF

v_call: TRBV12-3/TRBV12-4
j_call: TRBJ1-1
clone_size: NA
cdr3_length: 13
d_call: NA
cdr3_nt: TGTGCCAGCAGTTTAGGGACAGAGTACGGAGCTTTCTTT
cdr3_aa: CASSLGTEYGAFF

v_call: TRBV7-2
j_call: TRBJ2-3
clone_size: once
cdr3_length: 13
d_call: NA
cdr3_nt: TGTGCCAGCAAATCGAGGAACACAGATACGCAGTATTTT
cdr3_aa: CASKSRNTDTQYF

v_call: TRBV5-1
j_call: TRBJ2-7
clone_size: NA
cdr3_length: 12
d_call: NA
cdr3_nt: TGCGCCAGCAGCTCGACAGCCTACGAGCAGTACTTC
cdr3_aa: CASSSTAYEQYF

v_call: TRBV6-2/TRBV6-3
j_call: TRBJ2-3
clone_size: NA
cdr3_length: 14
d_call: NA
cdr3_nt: TGTGCCAGCAGCCCGGGCCATTGGCCAGATACGCAGTATTTT
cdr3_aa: CASSPGHWPDTQYF

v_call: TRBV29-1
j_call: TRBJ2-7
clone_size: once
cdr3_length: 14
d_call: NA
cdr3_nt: TGCAGCGTTCCAAGTGGACAGAATACCTACGAGCAGTACTTC
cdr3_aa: CSVPSGQNTYEQYF

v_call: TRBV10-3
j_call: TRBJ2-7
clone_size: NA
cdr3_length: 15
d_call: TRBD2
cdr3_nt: TGTGCCATCAGTGGGGACTACCTTAGCTCCTACGAGCAGTACTTC
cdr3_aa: CAISGDYLSSYEQYF

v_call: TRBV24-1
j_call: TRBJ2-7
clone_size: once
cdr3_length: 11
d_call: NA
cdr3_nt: TGTGCCACCAGTGACGCCTACGAGCAGTACTTC
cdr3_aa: CATSDAYEQYF

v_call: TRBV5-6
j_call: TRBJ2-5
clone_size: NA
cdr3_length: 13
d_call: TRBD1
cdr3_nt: TGTGCCAGCAGATGGACAGGGGAATTGACCCAGTACTTC
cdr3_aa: CASRWTGELTQYF

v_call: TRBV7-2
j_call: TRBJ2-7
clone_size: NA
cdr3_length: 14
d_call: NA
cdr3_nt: TGTGCCAGCAGCTTAGTACCGGGTCCCTACGAGCAGTACTTC
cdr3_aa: CASSLVPGPYEQYF

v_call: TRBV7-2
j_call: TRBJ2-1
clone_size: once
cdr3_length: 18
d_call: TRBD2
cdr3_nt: TGTGCCAGCAGCGGGACTAGCGGGCCATCTAGCTCCTACAATGAGCAGTTCTTC
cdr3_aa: CASSGTSGPSSSYNEQFF

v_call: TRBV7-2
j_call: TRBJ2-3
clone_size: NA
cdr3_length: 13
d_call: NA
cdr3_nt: TGTGCCAGCAGCTTACTAATCACAGATACGCAGTATTTT
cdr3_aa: CASSLLITDTQYF

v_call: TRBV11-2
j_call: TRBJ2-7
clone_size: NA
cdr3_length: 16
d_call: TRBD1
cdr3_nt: TGTGCCAGCAGCACCATCCGGGACAGGTCTTCCTACGAGCAGTACTTC
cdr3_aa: CASSTIRDRSSYEQYF

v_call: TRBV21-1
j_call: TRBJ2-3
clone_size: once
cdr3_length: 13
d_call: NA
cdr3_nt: TGTGCCAGCAGCAAAGCGCGGTCCGATACGCAGTATTTT
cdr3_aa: CASSKARSDTQYF

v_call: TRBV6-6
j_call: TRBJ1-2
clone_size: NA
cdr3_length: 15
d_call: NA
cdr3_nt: TGTGCCAGCAGTAATTTTCTCGGGGGTAACTATGGCTACACCTTC
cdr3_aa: CASSNFLGGNYGYTF

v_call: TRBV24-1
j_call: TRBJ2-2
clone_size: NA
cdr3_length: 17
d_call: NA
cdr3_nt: TGTGCCACCAGTCCTAGATGGGGGGGCTTTAACACCGGGGAGCTGTTTTTT
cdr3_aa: CATSPRWGGFNTGELFF

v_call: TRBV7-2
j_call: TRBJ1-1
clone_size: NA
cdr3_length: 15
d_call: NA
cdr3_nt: TGTGCCAGCAGCCCCAGGACGGCGGGGAACACTGAAGCTTTCTTT
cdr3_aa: CASSPRTAGNTEAFF

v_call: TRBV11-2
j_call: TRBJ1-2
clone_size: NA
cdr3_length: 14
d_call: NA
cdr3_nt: TGTGCCAGCAGCTATTTAACTCGGGGAGAGGGCTACACCTTC
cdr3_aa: CASSYLTRGEGYTF

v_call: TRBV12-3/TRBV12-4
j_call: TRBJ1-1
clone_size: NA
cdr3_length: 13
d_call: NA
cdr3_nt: TGTGCCAGCAATCTAGGGAGGAACACTGAAGCTTTCTTT
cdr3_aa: CASNLGRNTEAFF

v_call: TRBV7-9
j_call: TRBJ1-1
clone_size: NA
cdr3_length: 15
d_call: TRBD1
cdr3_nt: TGTGCCAGCACCCCCCCGGGACAGGGAAACACTGAAGCTTTCTTT
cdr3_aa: CASTPPGQGNTEAFF

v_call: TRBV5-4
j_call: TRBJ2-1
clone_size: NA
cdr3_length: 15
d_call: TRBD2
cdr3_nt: TGTGCCAGCAGCTTGGTAGCGGGAGGGCCCAATGAGCAGTTCTTC
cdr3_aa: CASSLVAGGPNEQFF